This TCR beta chain emerged from a study of T cells expressing NK-cell markers. Study-wide background: Sorted CD3+CD56+NKG2C+, CD3+CD56+NKG2C- and CD3+CD56-NKG2C+ T cells supplied TCR beta repertoires. With respect to HCMV, seven of the eight sequenced donors were seropositive, and one was seronegative.

This CDR3 has 14 amino acids. In germline, CDR1 is LGHNA, CDR2 YSLEER. About this clonotype itself: What it recognizes is unknown.

TCRdb re-called the 5' RACE reads, yielding one record per CDR3 amino acid sequence without DNA. This table lists approximately 550,000 distinct CDR3 sequences. Study conclusions and caveats: Questions lingered over whether expanded NKG2C+ T cell clones were HCMV-specific. Several donors likewise had their CD3+CD56-NKG2C+ fraction led by these clonotypes.

The chain links TRBV4-3 to TRBJ2-1. The TCR comes from a young man in good health. Source material: blood T cells: a sorted CD56 or NKG2C T cell subset, CD4+ or CD8+ T cells, or bulk PBMC T cells (not recorded which). CDR3 loop: CASSRQGSYNEQFF.